The 29 T cell receptor beta chains below were found in one sample sequenced in a study of T cell changes during pregnancy in multiple sclerosis. Data came from immunoSEQ multiplex PCR; TCRdb stores just in-frame clones and leaves some out. The table includes about 79,000 clones, 80% to 95% detected once. The sample here was CD4+ T cells from peripheral blood mononuclear cells, taken in the second trimester of pregnancy. Receptor source: a female donor with multiple sclerosis, enrolled in a pregnancy study.

J is TRBJ1-2 and V is TRBV21-1. TRBV21-1 is a recognized pseudogene. There are 11 residues in the CDR3. The CDR3 here is CASSKEDCYTF. The CDR3 bases are TGTGCCAGCAGCAAAGAGGACTGCTACACCTTC.

The chain is built from TRBV19 and TRBJ1-5, with 9 bases matching TRBD1. The length of the CDR3 is 15 residues. CDR1 and CDR2 (germline): LNHDA, SQIVND (reference sequence). Losses at the gene ends were 6 bases for V and 6 bases for J; bases not matched to a gene: 9. The chain's CDR3 is CASSSTGGPRQPQHF. CDR3 coding DNA: TGTGCCAGTAGCTCAACAGGGGGCCCGCGTCAGCCCCAGCATTTT. The full variable domain, completed using reference TRBV19 and TRBJ1-5, is DGGITQSPKYLFRKEGQNVTLSCEQNLNHDAMYWYRQDPGQGLRLIYYSQIVNDFQKGDIAEGYSVSREKKESFPLTVTSAQKNPTAFYLCASSSTGGPRQPQHFGDGTRLSIL.

The chain recombines TRBV30 with TRBJ1-5; D might be TRBD1 (5 bases). CDR3 length: 13 residues. V lost 3 bases to trimming and J lost 7 bases, with 13 bases between them. Germline values: CDR1 GTSNPN, CDR2 SVGIG (reference sequence). The CDR3 coding sequence is TGTGCCTGGAGCTTAGGGGATAGCCAGCCCCAGCATTTT. Its translation is CAWSLGDSQPQHF.

The genes are TRBV7-9 and TRBJ1-1, with D unclear. Germline V gene lookup returns CDR1 SEHNR and CDR2 FQNEAQ (reference sequence). V was pared by 3 bases and J by 1 base, with 6 bases between. CDR3 length equals 13 residues. DNA for the CDR3: TGTGCCAGCAGCTTCCGGGGGAACACTGAAGCTTTCTTT. Its translation: CASSFRGNTEAFF.

The rearrangement uses TRBV5-1 and TRBJ2-2; 9 bases fit TRBD1. J was trimmed by 7 bases and V by 7 bases; bases with no gene match: 11. This CDR3 contains 15 residues. The germline CDR1 and CDR2 sequences are SGHRS and YFSETQ. As DNA, the CDR3 is TGCGCCAGCCGTACTGGGACAGGGTTGCACGGGGAGCTGTTTTTT. This gives the protein CASRTGTGLHGELFF.

The genes are TRBV7-9 and TRBJ2-1; TRBD1 is a possible D gene (6 bases). The V end was cut by 7 bases, the J end by 3 bases, with 19 bases between. This CDR3 contains 16 residues. The germline CDR1 and CDR2 sequences are SEHNR and FQNEAQ (reference sequence). CDR3 in amino acids: CASNPLAGEIYNEQFF. In nucleotides, the CDR3 is TGTGCCAGCAACCCACTGGCAGGGGAAATCTACAATGAGCAGTTCTTC.

The chain employs TRBV28 and TRBJ1-5; no firm D call. Germline CDR1 reads MDHEN; CDR2 reads SYDVKM. CDR3 length equals 14 residues. Trimming took off 8 bases at V and 6 bases at J, with 17 bases between the two ends. The CDR3 loop reads CASGEYRMLQPQHF. CDR3 DNA: TGTGCCAGCGGGGAGTACAGAATGCTTCAGCCCCAGCATTTT.

J is TRBJ1-6 and V is TRBV5-6, with TRBD1 matching 8 bases. Germline CDR1 reads SGHDT; CDR2 reads YYEEEE. Unmatched junction bases numbered 9, after V lost 4 bases and J lost 9 bases. The CDR3 is made up of 15 amino acids. CDR3 coding DNA: TGTGCCAGCAGCGGAGCGAGGACAGGGAGTTCACCCCTCCACTTT. Residues: CASSGARTGSSPLHF. The full variable domain, in which reference TRBV5-6 and TRBJ1-6 provide the parts outside the CDR3, is DAGVTQSPTHLIKTRGQQVTLRCSPKSGHDTVSWYQQALGQGPQFIFQYYEEEERQRGNFPDRFSGHQFPNYSSELNVNALLLGDSALYLCASSGARTGSSPLHFGNGTRLTVT.

The chain joins TRBV18 to TRBJ1-5, with TRBD1 matching over 10 bases. The CDR3 runs 14 residues. Germline CDR1 reads KGHSH; CDR2 reads LQKENI. V gave up 6 bases and J gave up 4 bases; unmatched junction bases: 3. The CDR3 is CASSPGQGNQPQHF. The CDR3 DNA reads TGTGCCAGCTCCCCGGGACAGGGGAATCAGCCCCAGCATTTT. Complete variable domain (other parts from reference TRBV18 and TRBJ1-5): NAGVMQNPRHLVRRRGQEARLRCSPMKGHSHVYWYRQLPEEGLKFMVYLQKENIIDESGMPKERFSAEFPKEGPSILRIQQVVRGDSAAYFCASSPGQGNQPQHFGDGTRLSIL.

This chain joins TRBV18 and TRBJ2-7; 12 bases match TRBD1. CDR3 size: 14 residues. V gave up 3 bases and J gave up 6 bases; unmatched junction bases: 3. Germline V gives CDR1 KGHSH, CDR2 LQKENI. The CDR3 loop is CASSPGQGASEQYF. CDR3 coding DNA: TGTGCCAGCTCACCGGGACAGGGGGCGAGCGAGCAGTACTTC. The variable domain in full, with the rest retrieved from reference TRBV18 and TRBJ2-7, is NAGVMQNPRHLVRRRGQEARLRCSPMKGHSHVYWYRQLPEEGLKFMVYLQKENIIDESGMPKERFSAEFPKEGPSILRIQQVVRGDSAAYFCASSPGQGASEQYFGPGTRLTVT.

The genes are TRBV15 and TRBJ2-7; 10 bases map to TRBD2. There are 18 residues in the CDR3. The trim removed 2 bases at V and 0 bases at J, leaving 10 bases unmatched. The germline V gene encodes CDR1 LNHNV and CDR2 YYDKDF (reference sequence). The CDR3 protein is CATSRLRTGLANSYEQYF. Written as DNA, the CDR3 is TGTGCCACCAGCAGACTAAGGACGGGACTAGCGAACTCCTACGAGCAGTACTTC.

CDR3 amino acids: CASNRGYGYTF. CDR3 bases: TGTGCCAGCAACAGGGGCTATGGCTACACCTTC. This chain joins TRBV6-6 and TRBJ1-2, with 7 bases that match TRBD1. The CDR3 totals 11 residues. The J segment lost 4 bases and the V segment lost 7 bases, leaving 0 bases of the junction unmatched. Germline V gene data show CDR1 as MNHNY and CDR2 as SVGAGI (reference sequence).

V gene TRBV10-3 combines with J gene TRBJ1-1; possibly TRBD1 for D (5 bases). CDR1 and CDR2 (germline): ENHRY, SYGVKD. Trimming took off 3 bases at V and 4 bases at J, with 15 bases between the two ends. The CDR3 consists of 15 residues. CDR3 in amino acids: CAISDLSGVGTEAFF. Here the CDR3 DNA reads TGTGCCATCAGTGATTTGTCGGGGGTAGGCACTGAAGCTTTCTTT.

This clone was observed a single time. V usage is TRBV29-1 and J usage is TRBJ2-2, with 11 bases identical to TRBD1. This CDR3 contains 15 residues. Germline CDR1 SQVTM, CDR2 ANQGSEA. The J segment lost 6 bases and the V segment lost 4 bases, leaving 7 bases of the junction unmatched. The CDR3 DNA follows: TGCAGCGTTGGGGGGGGACAGGGGGTTTCCGGGGAGCTGTTTTTT. Protein product: CSVGGGQGVSGELFF.

This chain connects TRBV4-3 to TRBJ1-5, with 8 bases that match TRBD1. The CDR3 covers 16 residues. Germline V gene sequence: CDR1 LGHNA, CDR2 YSLEER. V gave up 0 bases and J gave up 6 bases; unmatched junction bases: 7. The CDR3 DNA sequence: TGCGCCAGCAGCCAAGACGGCGGACAGGGTGGTCAGCCCCAGCATTTT. Translated, it gives CASSQDGGQGGQPQHF.

The rearrangement joins TRBV19 to TRBJ1-1; the match to TRBD1 covers 7 bases. V gave up 4 bases and J gave up 5 bases; unmatched junction bases: 13. This CDR3 contains 16 residues. The germline V gene has CDR1 LNHDA and CDR2 SQIVND (reference sequence). CDR3 region: CASSRQGGARGTEAFF. The CDR3, as DNA: TGTGCCAGTAGTAGACAGGGAGGAGCGAGGGGAACTGAAGCTTTCTTT.

CDR3 DNA sequence: TGTGCCAGCAGCCCTGACAGAAAGAACACTGAAGCTTTCTTT. The encoded protein is CASSPDRKNTEAFF. The J gene is TRBJ1-1, the V gene TRBV27, with a tentative D call TRBD1 (5 bases). CDR1 and CDR2 from the germline V gene are MNHEY and SMNVEV (reference sequence). This CDR3 has 14 residues. V was pared by 6 bases and J by 1 base, with 12 bases between.

The rearrangement links TRBV2 to TRBJ1-1, with D uncertain. Germline V gene data show CDR1 as SNHLY and CDR2 as FYNNEI. The CDR3 loop spans 14 amino acids. V gave up 7 bases and J gave up 0 bases, with 12 bases separating them. CDR3 DNA: TGTGCCAGCACCCGGAGGCAGATGAACACTGAAGCTTTCTTT. Its translation: CASTRRQMNTEAFF.

This chain joins TRBV5-5 and TRBJ1-2, with D perhaps matching TRBD1 (6 bases). Germline V gives CDR1 SGHKS, CDR2 YYEKEE (reference sequence). The CDR3 has 13 amino acids. Trimming shortened V by 0 bases and J by 7 bases, and 10 bases separated the two germline ends. CDR3 sequence reads: CASSLDRVVGYTF. CDR3 in DNA: TGTGCCAGCAGCTTGGACAGGGTGGTTGGCTACACCTTC. The full variable domain, with the rest looked up from reference TRBV5-5 and TRBJ1-2, is DAGVTQSPTHLIKTRGQQVTLRCSPISGHKSVSWYQQVLGQGPQFIFQYYEKEERGRGNFPDRFSARQFPNYSSELNVNALLLGDSALYLCASSLDRVVGYTFGSGTRLTVV.

The genes are TRBV25-1 and TRBJ1-2, with 8 bases fitting TRBD1. This CDR3 comprises 12 residues. The trim removed 5 bases at V and 8 bases at J, leaving 4 bases unmatched. The germline V gene encodes CDR1 MGHDK and CDR2 SYGVNS. The CDR3 protein is CASSWTGNGYTF. The CDR3 bases are TGTGCCAGCAGTTGGACAGGGAACGGCTACACCTTC.

The sample holds a few counts of this clone. The J gene is TRBJ2-7, the V gene TRBV7-9; the D gene is possibly TRBD1 (6 bases). Per germline, CDR1 SEHNR and CDR2 FQNEAQ (reference sequence). The CDR3 spans 13 residues. The ends were cut back, 8 bases at V and 3 bases at J, with 14 bases in the middle. The CDR3 sequence: CASSKSRGYEQYF. The CDR3 bases are TGTGCCAGCTCTAAGTCCAGGGGCTACGAGCAGTACTTC.

This rearrangement joins TRBV5-1 to TRBJ2-7; the D gene is possibly TRBD1 (6 bases). Trimming removed 0 bases at V and 3 bases at J, with 13 bases between. CDR1 and CDR2 (germline): SGHRS, YFSETQ. The CDR3 totals 15 residues. CDR3 residues: CASSLAHREHYEQYF. CDR3 DNA sequence: TGCGCCAGCAGCTTGGCCCACAGGGAACACTACGAGCAGTACTTC.

J is TRBJ1-1 and V is TRBV27, with D uncertain. Trimming left V 0 bases short and J 1 base short, with 21 bases between. Looked up from germline, CDR1 is MNHEY and CDR2 is SMNVEV (reference sequence). CDR3 size: 19 residues. CDR3 region: CASSLSRQTITVGNTEAFF. The CDR3 DNA follows: TGTGCCAGCAGTTTATCGCGGCAAACTATAACGGTGGGGAACACTGAAGCTTTCTTT.

The genes are TRBV2 and TRBJ1-6; D gene ambiguous. Trimming took off 5 bases at V and 0 bases at J, with 8 bases between the two ends. The CDR3 loop spans 15 amino acids. Looked up from germline, CDR1 is SNHLY and CDR2 is FYNNEI. The CDR3 DNA sequence: TGTGCCAGCAGTCGAGAGAGCTCCTATAATTCACCCCTCCACTTT. Protein: CASSRESSYNSPLHF.

The chain is built from TRBV2 and TRBJ1-2; D is perhaps TRBD1 (5 bases). Trimming pared 0 bases from V and 8 bases from J, leaving 10 bases between. The germline gives CDR1 SNHLY, CDR2 FYNNEI. The CDR3 is made up of 13 amino acids. The CDR3 spells CASSEASGVGYTF. The CDR3, as DNA: TGTGCCAGCAGTGAAGCATCGGGGGTGGGCTACACCTTC.

J is TRBJ1-6 and V is TRBV10-3, with 12 bases fitting TRBD1. Germline V lookup: CDR1 ENHRY, CDR2 SYGVKD. With V trimmed by 10 bases and J by 7 bases, 5 bases remained unmatched. This CDR3 contains 14 residues. CDR3 amino acids: CATAGTGGNSPLHF. The CDR3 nucleotides are TGTGCCACAGCCGGGACAGGGGGCAATTCACCCCTCCACTTT.

This clone was recorded once. The rearrangement uses TRBV14 and TRBJ2-5; 7 bases are shared with TRBD1. This CDR3 is built from 17 residues. Looked up from germline, CDR1 is SGHDN and CDR2 is FVKESK. With 1 base clipped from V and 0 bases from J, the junction kept 8 bases outside the gene matches. The DNA for the CDR3 is TGTGCCAGCAGCCAAGGATTTGGACAGGATCACCAAGAGACCCAGTACTTC. Residues: CASSQGFGQDHQETQYF.

The CDR3 here is CASSLQQGSSYEQYF. The CDR3, as DNA: TGTGCCAGCAGTCTCCAACAGGGATCCTCCTACGAGCAGTACTTC. The chain combines TRBV28 with TRBJ2-7; maybe TRBD1 (6 bases). The CDR3 spans 15 residues. Trimming stripped 5 bases from V and 0 bases from J, with 14 bases between. Germline V gene sequence: CDR1 MDHEN, CDR2 SYDVKM.

The chain uses TRBV19 and TRBJ2-7, with D possibly being TRBD1 (5 bases). Trimming pared 3 bases from V and 5 bases from J, leaving 8 bases between. This CDR3 contains 12 residues. Germline-derived CDR1 and CDR2 are LNHDA and SQIVND (reference sequence). DNA for the CDR3: TGTGCCAGTAGTATGTCAGGGCACGAGCAGTACTTC. Protein: CASSMSGHEQYF.